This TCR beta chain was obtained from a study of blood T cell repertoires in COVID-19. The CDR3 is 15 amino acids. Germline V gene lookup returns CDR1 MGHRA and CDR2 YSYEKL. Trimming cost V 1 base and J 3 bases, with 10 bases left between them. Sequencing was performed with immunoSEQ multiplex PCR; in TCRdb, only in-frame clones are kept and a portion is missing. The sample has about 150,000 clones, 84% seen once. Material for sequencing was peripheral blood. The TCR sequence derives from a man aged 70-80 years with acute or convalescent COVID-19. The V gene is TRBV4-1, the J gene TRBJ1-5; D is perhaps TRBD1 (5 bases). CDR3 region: CASSQVPGINQPQHF. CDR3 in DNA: TGCGCCAGCAGCCAAGTTCCAGGGATCAATCAGCCCCAGCATTTT.